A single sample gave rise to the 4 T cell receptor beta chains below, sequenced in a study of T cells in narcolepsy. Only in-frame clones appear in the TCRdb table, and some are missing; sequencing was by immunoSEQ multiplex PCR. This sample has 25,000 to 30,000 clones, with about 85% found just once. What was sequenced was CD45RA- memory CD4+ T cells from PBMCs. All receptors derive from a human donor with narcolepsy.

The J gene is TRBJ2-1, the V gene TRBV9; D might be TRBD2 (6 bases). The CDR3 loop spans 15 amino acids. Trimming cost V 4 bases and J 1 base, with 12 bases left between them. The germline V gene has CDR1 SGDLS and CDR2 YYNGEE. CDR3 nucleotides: TGTGCCAGCAGCCCGGGGGAGGAGTCCTACAATGAGCAGTTCTTC. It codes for CASSPGEESYNEQFF.

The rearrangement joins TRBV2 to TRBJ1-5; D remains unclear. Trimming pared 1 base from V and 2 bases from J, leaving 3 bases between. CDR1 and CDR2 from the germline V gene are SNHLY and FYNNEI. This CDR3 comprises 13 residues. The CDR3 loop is CASSEVGNQPQHF. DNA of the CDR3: TGTGCCAGCAGTGAAGTGGGCAATCAGCCCCAGCATTTT.

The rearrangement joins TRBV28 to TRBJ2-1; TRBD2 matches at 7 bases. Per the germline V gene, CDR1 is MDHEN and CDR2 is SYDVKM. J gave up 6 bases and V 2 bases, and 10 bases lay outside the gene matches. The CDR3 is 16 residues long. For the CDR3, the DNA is TGTGCCAGCAGTTTACCAGGACTAGTTGGGTCCAATGAGCAGTTCTTC. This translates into CASSLPGLVGSNEQFF.

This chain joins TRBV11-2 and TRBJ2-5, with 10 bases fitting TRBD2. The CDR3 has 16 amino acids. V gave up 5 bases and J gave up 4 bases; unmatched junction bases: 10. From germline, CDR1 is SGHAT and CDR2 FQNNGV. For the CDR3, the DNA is TGTGCCAGCAGCCCCGGGCTAGCGGGGGTAGGAGAGACCCAGTACTTC. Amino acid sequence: CASSPGLAGVGETQYF. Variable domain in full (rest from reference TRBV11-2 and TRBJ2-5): EAGVAQSPRYKIIEKRQSVAFWCNPISGHATLYWYQQILGQGPKLLIQFQNNGVVDDSQLPKDRFSAERLKGVDSTLKIQPAKLEDSAVYLCASSPGLAGVGETQYFGPGTRLLVL.